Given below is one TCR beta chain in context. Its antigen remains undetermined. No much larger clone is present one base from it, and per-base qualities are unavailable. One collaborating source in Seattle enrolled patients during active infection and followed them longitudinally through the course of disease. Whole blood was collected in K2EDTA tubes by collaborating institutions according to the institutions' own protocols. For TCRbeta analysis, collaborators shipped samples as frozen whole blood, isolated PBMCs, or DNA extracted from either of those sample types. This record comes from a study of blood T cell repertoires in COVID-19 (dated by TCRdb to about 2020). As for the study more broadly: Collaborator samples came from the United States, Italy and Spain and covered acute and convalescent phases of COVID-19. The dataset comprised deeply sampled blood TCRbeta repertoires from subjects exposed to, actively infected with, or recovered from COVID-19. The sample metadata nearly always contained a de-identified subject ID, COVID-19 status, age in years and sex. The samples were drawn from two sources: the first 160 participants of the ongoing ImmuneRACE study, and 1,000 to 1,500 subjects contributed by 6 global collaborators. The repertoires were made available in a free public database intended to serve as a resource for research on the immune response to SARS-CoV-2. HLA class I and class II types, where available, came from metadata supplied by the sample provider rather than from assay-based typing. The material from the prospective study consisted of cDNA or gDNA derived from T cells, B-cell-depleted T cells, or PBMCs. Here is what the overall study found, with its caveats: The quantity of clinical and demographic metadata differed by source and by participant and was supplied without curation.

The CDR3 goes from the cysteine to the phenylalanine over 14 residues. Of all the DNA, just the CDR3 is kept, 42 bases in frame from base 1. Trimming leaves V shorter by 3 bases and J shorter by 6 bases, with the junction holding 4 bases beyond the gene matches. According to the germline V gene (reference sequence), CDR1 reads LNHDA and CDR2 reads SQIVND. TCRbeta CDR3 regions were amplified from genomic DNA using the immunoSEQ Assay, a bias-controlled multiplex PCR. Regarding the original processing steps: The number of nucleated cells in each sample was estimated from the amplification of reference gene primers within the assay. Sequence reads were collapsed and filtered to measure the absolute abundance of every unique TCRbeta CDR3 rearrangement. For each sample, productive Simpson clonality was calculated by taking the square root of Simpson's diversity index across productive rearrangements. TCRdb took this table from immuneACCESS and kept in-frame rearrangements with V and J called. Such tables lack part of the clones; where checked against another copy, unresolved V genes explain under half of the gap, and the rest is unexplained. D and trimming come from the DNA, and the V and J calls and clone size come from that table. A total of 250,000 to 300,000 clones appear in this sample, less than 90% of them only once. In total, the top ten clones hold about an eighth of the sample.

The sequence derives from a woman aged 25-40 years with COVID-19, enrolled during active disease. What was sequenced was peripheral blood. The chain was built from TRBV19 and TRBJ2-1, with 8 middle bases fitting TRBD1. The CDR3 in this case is CASSMGQGANEQFF. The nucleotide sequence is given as TGTGCCAGTAGTATGGGTCAGGGGGCCAATGAGCAGTTCTTC.